The 16 T cell receptor beta chains reported below all come from one sample, sequenced in a study of PD-1 blockade in classical Hodgkin lymphoma (dated by TCRdb to 2019 to 2021). In light of the paper, this sample's time point label describes: cycle 4 day 1 (C4D1), after 6 weeks of nivolumab. Every trial patient had relapsed after autologous stem cell transplantation, and cohorts A, B and C differed in prior brentuximab vedotin exposure. Using a Miltenyi CD8+ T cell isolation kit, CD8+ T cells were purified from thawed PBMCs through magnetic negative selection. The method was the immunoSEQ multiplex PCR assay. TCRdb took this table from immuneACCESS and kept in-frame rearrangements with V and J called. Such tables lack part of the clones; where checked against another copy, unresolved V genes explain under half of the gap, and the rest is unexplained. The sample records about 4,000 clones, roughly 72% of which are singletons. The ten biggest clones cover about 35% of the sample.

The sample was CD8+ T cells from blood, taken before the fourth cycle of nivolumab. Source of these receptors: a human donor with classical Hodgkin lymphoma.

This clone was seen only once. The chain links TRBV15 to TRBJ1-2, with a possible D match to TRBD1 (6 bases). Germline CDR1 and CDR2: LNHNV and YYDKDF (reference sequence). The CDR3 consists of 15 residues. Trimming shortened V by 1 base and J by 3 bases, and 12 bases separated the two germline ends. In DNA form, the CDR3 reads TGTGCCACCAGCAGAGCAGAGGGGGGCTACTATGGCTACACCTTC. It encodes CATSRAEGGYYGYTF.

The genes are TRBV7-6 and TRBJ1-3; 8 nucleotides match TRBD1. V trimming: 5 bases; J trimming: 2 bases; junction bases outside the gene matches: 8. CDR3 length: 16 residues. Per germline, CDR1 SGHVS and CDR2 FNYEAQ. The CDR3 DNA sequence: TGTGCCAGCAGCCCCCCAAGGACAGGGCCTGGAAACACCATATATTTT. Translation gives CASSPPRTGPGNTIYF.

The CDR3 region has the DNA TGTGCCAGCAGCTTGGCCGGGACTAGCGGTTACGAGCAGTACTTC. It yields the protein CASSLAGTSGYEQYF. The chain is built from TRBV5-8 and TRBJ2-7; 11 bases are shared with TRBD2. Germline CDR1 SGHTS, CDR2 YDEGEE. V was pared by 0 bases and J by 4 bases, with 3 bases of the junction left unmatched. This CDR3 has 15 amino acids.

The CDR3 here is CASSQRDINTDTQYF. The CDR3 DNA sequence: TGTGCCAGCAGCCAGCGGGACATTAACACAGATACGCAGTATTTT. The rearrangement links TRBV7-8 to TRBJ2-3; D possibly corresponds to TRBD2 (7 bases). CDR3 size: 15 residues. V lost 5 bases to trimming and J lost 2 bases, with 14 bases between them. Germline V gene data show CDR1 as SGHVS and CDR2 as FQNEAQ.

V is TRBV19 and J is TRBJ2-2; no clear D. Germline V CDR1 and CDR2: LNHDA, SQIVND (reference sequence). V lost 3 bases and J 5 bases, leaving 19 bases between the germline ends. This CDR3 is 17 amino acids long. The CDR3 region has the DNA TGTGCCAGTAGTATCCGATCGACCTATTCCTGGACCGGGGAGCTGTTTTTT. This codes for CASSIRSTYSWTGELFF.

This chain connects TRBV6-5 to TRBJ2-1, with 11 bases identical to TRBD1. Looked up from germline, CDR1 is MNHEY and CDR2 is SVGAGI. The V and J ends lost 0 bases and 4 bases, in that order; junction bases with no gene match: 2. The CDR3 has 16 residues. The CDR3 loop reads CASSYSGTGGYNEQFF. The CDR3 DNA follows: TGTGCCAGCAGTTACTCGGGGACAGGGGGTTACAATGAGCAGTTCTTC.

For this clone: Different DNA sequences within this sample yield the same CDR3. CDR3 DNA sequence: TGTGCCAGCAGCTTATATAACTCATACGAGCAGTACTTC. This translates into CASSLYNSYEQYF. This chain connects TRBV11-3 to TRBJ2-7; D ambiguous. Germline V gives CDR1 SGHNT, CDR2 YENEEA. V lost 2 bases and J 4 bases, leaving 9 bases between the germline ends. This CDR3 has 13 residues.

The CDR3 DNA sequence: TGTGCCAGCAGCGTAGGGCCCAGGGACCTCTGGGATGCAGATACGCAGTATTTT. This gives the protein CASSVGPRDLWDADTQYF. The chain uses TRBV9 and TRBJ2-3; D possibly matches TRBD1 or TRBD2 (5 bases each). V lost 0 bases, J lost 4 bases, and 21 bases lay in between. The CDR3 consists of 18 residues. Germline V gene sequence: CDR1 SGDLS, CDR2 YYNGEE.

The gene calls are TRBV6-1 and TRBJ1-6; D possibly corresponds to TRBD1 (5 bases). Between the trimmed V and J ends, which lost 6 bases and 11 bases, there was a span of 17 bases. Germline values: CDR1 MNHNS, CDR2 SASEGT. The CDR3 loop spans 14 amino acids. CDR3 sequence reads: CASSSWEGRTPLHF. In nucleotides, the CDR3 is TGTGCCAGCAGCTCCTGGGAGGGGCGGACACCCCTCCACTTT.

The table lists this clone with a count of one. This chain joins TRBV6-4 and TRBJ1-5; D may be TRBD1 (5 bases). Trimming took off 3 bases at V and 0 bases at J, with 9 bases between the two ends. The CDR3 contains 15 residues. From germline, CDR1 is MRHNA and CDR2 SNTAGT. The CDR3 DNA reads TGTGCCAGCAGTGAAGGGGAAGATAGCAATCAGCCCCAGCATTTT. Translated, it gives CASSEGEDSNQPQHF.

This clone was found a few times. The chain combines TRBV4-1 with TRBJ2-7, with a tentative D call TRBD2 (6 bases). CDR3 size: 15 residues. Trimming pared 0 bases from V and 6 bases from J, leaving 15 bases between. Germline V CDR1 and CDR2: MGHRA, YSYEKL. In nucleotides, the CDR3 is TGCGCCAGCAGCCAAGACGTCACTAGCCCTATCGAGCAGTACTTC. Its translation is CASSQDVTSPIEQYF.

This sequence joins TRBV4-2 and TRBJ2-5; possibly TRBD2 for D (6 bases). Germline V gene data show CDR1 as LGHNA and CDR2 as YNFKEQ. There are 13 residues in the CDR3. The V and J ends lost 3 bases and 5 bases respectively, with 10 bases between them. DNA of the CDR3: TGTGCCAGCAGCCAGGAGGGTCGGGAGACCCAGTACTTC. Amino acids: CASSQEGRETQYF.

V usage is TRBV7-1 and J usage is TRBJ1-1; 11 nucleotides agree with TRBD1. TRBV7-1 is noted as an ORF with a role that remains uncertain. The CDR3 consists of 16 residues. J was trimmed by 2 bases and V by 5 bases; bases with no gene match: 7. The CDR3 reads CASSPGTGGLNTEAFF. CDR3 nucleotides: TGTGCCAGCAGCCCCGGGACAGGGGGGTTAAACACTGAAGCTTTCTTT.

V gene TRBV27 combines with J gene TRBJ1-5; 7 bases agree with TRBD1. The V and J ends lost 6 bases and 6 bases, in that order; junction bases with no gene match: 8. The CDR3 loop spans 14 amino acids. The germline V gene encodes CDR1 MNHEY and CDR2 SMNVEV (reference sequence). The CDR3 loop is CASRQGLGGQPQHF. The CDR3, as DNA: TGTGCCAGCAGACAGGGGCTTGGGGGTCAGCCCCAGCATTTT.

The V and J genes are TRBV4-2 and TRBJ1-3; TRBD1 might be the D (6 bases). V was pared by 5 bases and J by 1 base, with 21 bases between. The CDR3 covers 18 residues. The germline gives CDR1 LGHNA, CDR2 YNFKEQ. In nucleotides, the CDR3 is TGTGCCAGCAGCTTTCGGGACATACTAGGATCTTCTGGAAACACCATATATTTT. This encodes CASSFRDILGSSGNTIYF.

This clone was observed a handful of times. This rearrangement joins TRBV19 to TRBJ2-3; no firm D call. With 5 bases removed from V and 6 bases from J, the gap between germline ends came to 9 bases. Germline V gene sequence: CDR1 LNHDA, CDR2 SQIVND (reference sequence). This CDR3 region has 12 residues. CDR3 loop: CASSLRSDTQYF. The CDR3 DNA sequence: TGTGCCAGTAGTTTGAGGAGCGATACGCAGTATTTT.